The clone carrying this T cell receptor beta chain appeared many times. The antigen remains undetermined. In germline, CDR1 is MNHEY, CDR2 SVGEGT. The CDR3 is made up of 15 amino acids. V was clipped by 2 bases and J by 13 bases, with 21 bases between them. A sample-barcoded 5' primer and a J-beta primer mix were used in a second PCR of roughly 7 to 11 cycles. TCRdb called the 5' RACE reads again in MiXCR, with one record for every CDR3 protein. Of some 800,000 distinct CDR3 sequences in the sample, roughly 44% are singletons; the top ten hold around 21%. The data originate from a study of blood T cells in healthy people across ages. Study-level findings and limits: Long-lived and aged donors differed, with more naive CD4+ cells and higher diversity in the long-lived. Without sorted subsets, naive and antigen-experienced compartments could not be conclusively compared. Age advanced and TCR beta diversity per million T cells fell, roughly linearly.

Each donor had ten milliliters of peripheral blood drawn. The receptor was derived from a man in his sixties in good health. The sample consisted of blood. The chain combines TRBV6-2 or TRBV6-3 with TRBJ2-1; a possible D gene is TRBD2 (6 bases). The chain's CDR3 is CASSYTLPSVQTQFF. The CDR3 region has the DNA TGTGCCAGCAGTTACACCCTCCCTAGCGTCCAGACTCAGTTCTTC.